This is a list of T cell receptor beta chains from one sample in a study of T cell clonotyping in hematopoietic cell transplantation. Only in-frame clones appear in the TCRdb table, and some are missing; sequencing was by immunoSEQ multiplex PCR. The table includes approximately 9,000 clones, around 97% detected once. The specimen was peripheral blood mononuclear cells, collected 100 days after allogeneic stem cell transplant. These receptors were obtained from a male patient between 60 and 69 years old who had an allogeneic stem cell transplant from a related donor, so the T cells may come from the graft donor. Some clones in this sample may be carry-over from other donors' samples. Each CDR3 is given with its conserved first and last residue.

V	J	CDR3
TRBV7-6	TRBJ1-3	CASSRGGLGNTIYF
TRBV2	TRBJ1-4	CASSPIRGEKLFF
TRBV7-6	TRBJ2-2	CASSDGELFF
TRBV5-1	TRBJ2-7	CASSLVQGGTYEQYF
TRBV30	TRBJ1-1	CAWSVPVNTEAFF
TRBV6-1	TRBJ1-1	CASSGGTVNTEAFF
TRBV9	TRBJ2-3	CASSVIRGGTVDTQYF
TRBV28	TRBJ1-1	CASSFGGTSTEAFF
TRBV30	TRBJ2-6	CAWSVFQGDLFSGANVLTF
TRBV7-2	TRBJ1-6	CASSFDTGNSPLHF
TRBV28	TRBJ1-5	CASSYYSNQPQHF
TRBV7-2	TRBJ2-3	CASSPPGLAKKDTQYF
TRBV27	TRBJ2-7	CASTDRFGYEQYF
TRBV7-2	TRBJ1-2	CASSLGQGGNYGYTF
TRBV5-4	TRBJ1-1	CASSLQRNTEAFF
TRBV6-5	TRBJ1-2	CASSPRQGGGYTF
TRBV10-3	TRBJ2-2	CAIRDPNTGELFF
TRBV10-2	TRBJ2-3	CASSKTSGLVDTQYF
TRBV25-1	TRBJ2-2	CASSSDTNTGELFF
TRBV11-3	TRBJ1-2	CASSPQKGLNYGYTF
TRBV28	TRBJ2-7	CASSIPQYEQYF
TRBV28	TRBJ2-1	CASGPLAGGHNEQFF
TRBV6-1	TRBJ1-1	CASSDSVGGTGYTEAFF
TRBV7-2	TRBJ2-5	CASSFFGTAETQYF
TRBV5-1	TRBJ2-3	CASRDGLAGGTDTQYF
TRBV4-3	TRBJ2-3	CASSQRGGEVDTQYF
TRBV10-3	TRBJ2-3	CAISEAAGGTDTQYF
TRBV28	TRBJ2-7	CASSGTVEQYF
TRBV29-1	TRBJ1-2	CSVDIGAEDGYTF
TRBV5-1	TRBJ1-3	CASSLTPGQGASSGNTIYF
TRBV7-2	TRBJ1-1	CASSLVDRGDLSAFF
TRBV11-3	TRBJ1-2	CASSHRTDVYTF
TRBV19	TRBJ2-2	CATAQGGGTGELFF
TRBV29-1	TRBJ1-1	CSVDGGVNTEAFF
TRBV28	TRBJ1-2	CASGALDRNYGYTF
TRBV11-3	TRBJ2-7	CASSSPWVGPGGVNRYEQYF
TRBV11-1	TRBJ2-5	CASSFPGQGGQETQYF
TRBV18	TRBJ2-7	CASSPQGQGSEQYF
TRBV5-4	TRBJ2-7	CASSQPGTGPEQYF
TRBV4-2	TRBJ2-7	CASSQAAGAGYEQYF
TRBV19	TRBJ1-6	CASSYGSSYNSPLHF
TRBV9	TRBJ2-5	CASSSGTSGVLETQYF
TRBV7-2	TRBJ2-5	CASSFETGSRGETQYF
TRBV5-1	TRBJ1-6	CASSSLQGDSPLHF
TRBV21-1	TRBJ2-1	CACRDRREQFF
TRBV28	TRBJ1-1	CASTLTGGGRVAFF
TRBV5-1	TRBJ1-4	CASSVNDNEKLFF
TRBV28	TRBJ1-5	CASFQAVQPQHF
TRBV28	TRBJ2-7	CASSLVSGPSYEQYF
TRBV4-3	TRBJ2-7	CASSSGTSSYEQYF
TRBV7-6	TRBJ2-7	CASSLATPPLQYF
TRBV5-1	TRBJ1-2	CASHRGNYGYTF
TRBV5-4	TRBJ2-7	CASSSLISKRSPYEQYF